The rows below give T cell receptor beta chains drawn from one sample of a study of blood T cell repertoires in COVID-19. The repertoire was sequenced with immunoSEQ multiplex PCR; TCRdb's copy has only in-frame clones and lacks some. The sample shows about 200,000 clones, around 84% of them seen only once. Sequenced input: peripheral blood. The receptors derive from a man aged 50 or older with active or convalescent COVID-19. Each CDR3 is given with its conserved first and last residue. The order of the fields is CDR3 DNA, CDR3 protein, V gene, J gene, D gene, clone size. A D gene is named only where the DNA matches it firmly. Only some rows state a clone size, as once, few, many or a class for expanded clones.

TGTGCCAGCAGCTCCTGGGGGGAGAAAGGAGACAATGAGCAGTTCTTC	CASSSWGEKGDNEQFF	TRBV7-2	TRBJ2-1	.	.
TGTGCCAGCAGCGTAGAGGGACACCGCCAGCAGTTCTTC	CASSVEGHRQQFF	TRBV9	TRBJ2-1	.	few
TGTGCCAGCAGCTACCTCCCCGAGGGTACGCAGTATTTT	CASSYLPEGTQYF	TRBV5-5	TRBJ2-3	.	.
TGTGCCAGCAGCCCGTGGACTAGCGGGATCAATGAGCAGTTCTTC	CASSPWTSGINEQFF	TRBV3-1/TRBV3-2	TRBJ2-1	TRBD2	.
TGTGCCAGCAGTAGCGGGGGGGCAGCCGGGGCCAACGTCCTGACTTTC	CASSSGGAAGANVLTF	TRBV9	TRBJ2-6	TRBD2	.
TGTGCCAGCAGTTTGCCAGGGGGGTCACCCCTCCACTTT	CASSLPGGSPLHF	TRBV12-3/TRBV12-4	TRBJ1-6	TRBD1	.
TGTGCCACCAGTGATTTCCCAGGGGTTGGGGGATCCGGGGAGCTGTTTTTT	CATSDFPGVGGSGELFF	TRBV24-1	TRBJ2-2	.	.
TGTGCCAGCAGTGAGAGGGGGCGGGGTAATGAAAAACTGTTTTTT	CASSERGRGNEKLFF	TRBV6-1	TRBJ1-4	TRBD1	.
TGTGCCAGCAGGGGGACAGGGGGGTCTAACTATGGCTACACCTTC	CASRGTGGSNYGYTF	TRBV6-6	TRBJ1-2	TRBD1	.
TGTGCCAGCAGTTCTTCCGGGGGGTCTAACTATGGCTACACCTTC	CASSSSGGSNYGYTF	TRBV2	TRBJ1-2	.	.
TGTGCCAGCAGCGCGGGACTAGCGGCCAACAATGAGCAGTTCTTC	CASSAGLAANNEQFF	TRBV9	TRBJ2-1	TRBD2	.
TGTGCCAGCAGCCAAGAAACAGGGGGCTTGGAGGAGACCCAGTACTTC	CASSQETGGLEETQYF	TRBV14	TRBJ2-5	TRBD1	.
TGTGCCAGCAGCCGGAGGGGACAGGGGGCTTACAATGAGCAGTTCTTC	CASSRRGQGAYNEQFF	TRBV13	TRBJ2-1	TRBD1	.
TGTGCCAGCAGCCCAAGGACTGGTTGGAAGGCCCCCGGGGAGCTGTTTTTT	CASSPRTGWKAPGELFF	TRBV9	TRBJ2-2	.	.
TGTGCCAGCAGCGCCAACGAGGGGGCTGGAGGCTACACCTTC	CASSANEGAGGYTF	TRBV9	TRBJ1-2	TRBD1	.
TGTGCCACCAGTGATTCACAGGGGATGGAGACCCAGTACTTC	CATSDSQGMETQYF	TRBV24-1	TRBJ2-5	TRBD1	.
TGTGCCAGCAGCTTAGATAAGGGAGGTACTTTCTTT	CASSLDKGGTFF	TRBV7-9	TRBJ1-1	.	few
TGTGCCAGCAGCTTAGAGGCGGGGGGGACACCGGTGGTCTTC	CASSLEAGGTPVVF	TRBV11-3	TRBJ2-1	TRBD2	few
TGTGCCATCAGTGAGGGGGAGGGGCTGAACTTTTATGGCTACACCTTC	CAISEGEGLNFYGYTF	TRBV10-3	TRBJ1-2	.	.
TGCAGCGTTTCCCTGTGGGGGCTTGGAAACACCATATATTTT	CSVSLWGLGNTIYF	TRBV29-1	TRBJ1-3	.	.
TGCAGCACAGGGACAGGGGGCGACGAGCAGTACTTC	CSTGTGGDEQYF	TRBV29-1	TRBJ2-7	TRBD1	.
TGTGCCAGAAGCTTGGCGGCCAGAGGAGACAATGAGCAGTTCTTC	CARSLAARGDNEQFF	TRBV5-3	TRBJ2-1	.	.
TGTGCCAGCAGCGTTCTAGCGGGAATGGGAAATGAGCAGTTCTTC	CASSVLAGMGNEQFF	TRBV7-6	TRBJ2-1	TRBD2	.
TGTGCCAGCAGCTCCGGGGTGAGCAATCAGCCCCAGCATTTT	CASSSGVSNQPQHF	TRBV28	TRBJ1-5	.	.
TGTGCCAGCAGCTTAGATTATCAGGGGGACGGTGGCTACACCTTC	CASSLDYQGDGGYTF	TRBV7-2	TRBJ1-2	TRBD1	few
TGTGCCAGCAGCACCACCCAGGGGAACTATGGCTACACCTTC	CASSTTQGNYGYTF	TRBV5-5	TRBJ1-2	.	.
TGTGCCAGCAGCGCACAGGGGGTTGGCACTGAAGCTTTCTTT	CASSAQGVGTEAFF	TRBV9	TRBJ1-1	TRBD1	.
TGTGCCAGCAGCCCTGGGGACAGGGGTGAAAAACTGTTTTTT	CASSPGDRGEKLFF	TRBV7-9	TRBJ1-4	TRBD1	.
TGTGCCAGCAGCCCCAGCGAGAGGGTGGTCACCGGGGAGCTGTTTTTT	CASSPSERVVTGELFF	TRBV3-1/TRBV3-2	TRBJ2-2	.	once
TGTGCCAGCAGCCCCCATTGGGCAGGGCCGATTTACGAGCAGTACTTC	CASSPHWAGPIYEQYF	TRBV7-2	TRBJ2-7	.	.
TGCAGCGTTGAGACAGGGGTCGGAAACACCATATATTTT	CSVETGVGNTIYF	TRBV29-1	TRBJ1-3	TRBD1	.
TGTGCCAGCAGCTTGGCCCCGACCGGGGACTATGGCTACACCTTC	CASSLAPTGDYGYTF	TRBV5-6	TRBJ1-2	.	few
TGTGCCAGCAGCGTTAGGGGGCACGACACTGAAGCTTTCTTT	CASSVRGHDTEAFF	TRBV9	TRBJ1-1	TRBD1	.
TGCGCCAGCAGCCAAGCAGGGGCCTACTCTGGAAACACCATATATTTT	CASSQAGAYSGNTIYF	TRBV4-1	TRBJ1-3	.	.
TGCGCCAGCAGCCCGGGGGGGAGCATCTACAATGAGCAGTTCTTC	CASSPGGSIYNEQFF	TRBV5-1	TRBJ2-1	TRBD2	.
TGTGCCAGCAGCTTTGAGGGGGCGAATCCCCACAATGAGCAGTTCTTC	CASSFEGANPHNEQFF	TRBV7-8	TRBJ2-1	TRBD1	.
TGTGCCAGCAGCTTAGATCCGTCCGGTTACAATGAGCAGTTCTTC	CASSLDPSGYNEQFF	TRBV11-3	TRBJ2-1	.	few
TGTGCCAGCAGTGACAGGGGCGGGGAGACCCAGTACTTC	CASSDRGGETQYF	TRBV2	TRBJ2-5	.	many
TGCGCCAGCAGCCAAGCCTACAGGGGGCTTAACTATGGCTACACCTTC	CASSQAYRGLNYGYTF	TRBV4-1	TRBJ1-2	TRBD1	.
TGTGCCACCAGCAGATCCTTAGACACCGGGGAGCTGTTTTTT	CATSRSLDTGELFF	TRBV15	TRBJ2-2	.	.
TGTGCCAGCACTTCGGGGGGTTTTTCCGGCTACACCTTC	CASTSGGFSGYTF	TRBV12-3/TRBV12-4	TRBJ1-2	.	.
TGTGCCAGCAGGGAAGAGCGGGGGGGCCGCAATGAGCAGTTCTTC	CASREERGGRNEQFF	TRBV2	TRBJ2-1	TRBD2	.
TGCAGCGTCCTGGACGGGGGGGGCGAATACGAGCAGTACTTC	CSVLDGGGEYEQYF	TRBV29-1	TRBJ2-7	TRBD2	.
TGTGCCAGCAGCGAGGTCGGGTGGGGAGGTGAGCAGTTCTTC	CASSEVGWGGEQFF	TRBV2	TRBJ2-1	.	.
TGTGCCAGTAGTCGGGGGACAGGGCATAATTCACCCCTCCACTTT	CASSRGTGHNSPLHF	TRBV19	TRBJ1-6	TRBD1	.
TGTGCCAGCAGCTTCTGGTGGACAGACTACGAGCAGTACTTC	CASSFWWTDYEQYF	TRBV5-5	TRBJ2-7	.	once
TGTGCCAGCAGATCGACTAGCTCCTACAATGAGCAGTTCTTC	CASRSTSSYNEQFF	TRBV3-1/TRBV3-2	TRBJ2-1	.	.
TGTGCCAGCAGTGGAACAACAGCGAACACCGGGGAGCTGTTTTTT	CASSGTTANTGELFF	TRBV2	TRBJ2-2	.	.
TGTGCCAGCAGCTTGGCAGGGATAGCGGGATCCACAGATACGCAGTATTTT	CASSLAGIAGSTDTQYF	TRBV5-6	TRBJ2-3	TRBD2	.
TGTGCCAGCAGTGATCCTAGGACAGGGCACACCGGGGAGCTGTTTTTT	CASSDPRTGHTGELFF	TRBV25-1	TRBJ2-2	TRBD1	.
TGTGCCAGCAGCCGCGACCGGGACAGGGAACAATATAGCAATCAGCCCCAGCATTTT	CASSRDRDREQYSNQPQHF	TRBV14	TRBJ1-5	TRBD1	.
TGTGCCAGCAGTGAATCAGCGTCCTCTGGAAACACCATATATTTT	CASSESASSGNTIYF	TRBV25-1	TRBJ1-3	.	.
TGCGCCAGCAGCCGGACACCGGGACTCGCCGCAGCCGGGGAGCTGTTTTTT	CASSRTPGLAAAGELFF	TRBV4-3	TRBJ2-2	.	.
TGTGCCAGAGGGGGCCTCGGGAACACTGAAGCTTTCTTT	CARGGLGNTEAFF	TRBV2	TRBJ1-1	TRBD1	.
TGTGCCAGCAGCGTGTTAGCAGGGGGGCCAGATACGCAGTATTTT	CASSVLAGGPDTQYF	TRBV9	TRBJ2-3	.	.
TGTGCCAGCAGCCGCGACAGACAAGAGACCCAGTACTTC	CASSRDRQETQYF	TRBV7-3	TRBJ2-5	.	.
TGTGCCACCAGCAGCAGGGGGCAGGAGACTGAAGCTTTCTTT	CATSSRGQETEAFF	TRBV15	TRBJ1-1	TRBD1	.